This TCR beta chain was recovered during a study of CD8+ T cells in alopecia areata. Study at large: Tofacitinib administration to treated patients was oral, at 5 to 10 mg twice daily. Study-level findings and limits: For lesional scalp, especially alopecia totalis/universalis, clonality was higher than in normal scalp. Mice showed TCR sharing more clearly than patients did, possibly owing to HLA.

The V gene's germline CDR1 is GTSNPN and CDR2 SVGIG (reference sequence). The CDR3 runs to 17 residues. V was pared by 2 bases and J by 10 bases, with 19 bases of the junction left unmatched. As regards this clone: Its matching antigen is unknown.

Reverse transcription of extracted RNA yielded cDNA, which provided the sequencing template. The table came from immunoSEQ multiplex PCR; TCRdb's copy has only in-frame clones and leaves some out. The sample consists of 150,000 to 200,000 clones, over 55% of them appearing once. Individuals with alopecia areata gave both lesional scalp punch biopsies and peripheral blood for collection. The sequence derives from a human donor with alopecia areata. The starting material was CD4+ T cells sorted from blood, obtained at week 0. V gene TRBV30 combines with J gene TRBJ2-3; 9 bases are shared with TRBD2. The CDR3 region has the DNA TGTGCCTGGAGTTTCCTTGCCACTAGCGGGTCGGCCCTCCCGCAGTATTTT. Translated, it gives CAWSFLATSGSALPQYF.